Each of the 21 T cell receptor delta chains below was sequenced from the same sample in a study of gamma-delta chains in newborns, infants, children. TCRdb reapplied CATT to the reads. Counted here are roughly 14,000 delta-chain clones, around 7% occurring once; the ten biggest clones make up 20% to 25%. What was sequenced was blood. The receptors derive from a child who was a newborn, infant or young child, either healthy, febrile or measles-vaccinated (not recorded which).

This clone was counted between two and nine times. A much larger clone differs from this one at a single base, so this may be a read error. In the same sample, other DNA sequences code for this CDR3. The rearrangement joins TRDV2 to TRDJ2, with 10 bases aligning to TRDD3. Germline CDR1 is GEAIGNYY and CDR2 is EKD. CDR3 length: 16 amino acids. CDR3 protein: CACDVLGDGLTAQLFF. DNA of the CDR3: TGTGCCTGTGACGTACTGGGGGATGGTTTGACGGCACAACTCTTCTTT.

This clone showed up just a few times. The protein in TCRdb stems from a much larger clone and differs at residue 3 from this DNA's translation, likely a read error; here the protein is translated from the DNA. The CDR3 loop is CARDPLGERTAQLFF. CDR3 coding DNA: TGTGCCCGTGACCCACTGGGGGAGAGAACAGCACAACTCTTCTTT. V gene TRDV2 combines with J gene TRDJ2; TRDD3 matches 9 bases. This CDR3 is built from 15 residues. Germline V gene sequence: CDR1 GEAIGNYY, CDR2 EKD.

A remark on this clone: TCRdb's entry gives the protein of a much larger clone, which mismatches this DNA's translation at residue 8, likely from a read error; the protein reported here is translated from the DNA. The same CDR3 is also encoded by other DNA sequences in this sample. J is TRDJ2 and V is TRDV2, with 7 bases aligning to TRDD3. This CDR3 spans 16 amino acids. Germline trimming cut 0 bases from V and 0 bases from J; bases unmatched to any gene: 3. Germline CDR1 and CDR2: GEAIGNYY and EKD. The CDR3: CACDTLGGTLTAQLFF. As DNA, the CDR3 is TGTGCCTGTGACACCCTGGGGGGTACTTTGACAGCACAACTCTTCTTT.

This clone has only a few counts. Because the CDR3's place on the DNA is in doubt, the DNA is left out and the CDR3 is given as listed by TCRdb. The V gene is TRDV2, the J gene TRDJ3; TRDD3, the table's D call, lacks a check against the DNA. Germline values: CDR1 GEAIGNYY, CDR2 EKD. Counting both end residues, the CDR3 totals 19 amino acids. CDR3 protein: CACAASWGISSWDTRQMFF.

The chain uses TRDV2 and TRDJ3, with D perhaps TRDD3 (5 bases). There are 20 residues in the CDR3. The V gene's germline CDR1 is GEAIGNYY and CDR2 EKD. V lost 0 bases, J lost 0 bases, and 17 bases lay in between. DNA of the CDR3: TGTGCCTGTGACACCTGGGGACCTGGGCGCCACTCCTGGGACACCCGACAGATGTTTTTC. It translates to CACDTWGPGRHSWDTRQMFF.

Many counts were recorded for this clone. Additional DNA sequences in this sample encode the identical CDR3. This chain uses TRDV2 with TRDJ3; 9 positions match TRDD3. The CDR3 runs to 18 residues. Trimming removed 4 bases from V and 0 bases from J; junction bases left unmatched: 6. Per germline, CDR1 GEAIGNYY and CDR2 EKD. The DNA of the CDR3 is TGTGCCTGTGATCTACTGGGGGACAGCTCCTGGGACACCCGACAGATGTTTTTC. Protein sequence: CACDLLGDSSWDTRQMFF.

This clone has a count of ten or more. The chain employs TRDV2 and TRDJ2; the match to TRDD3 covers 8 bases. V lost 1 base and J lost 4; bases outside the gene matches: 1. The CDR3 length is 14 residues. Germline CDR1 reads GEAIGNYY; CDR2 reads EKD. The CDR3 reads CACDTGDRTAQLFF. DNA for the CDR3: TGTGCCTGTGACACGGGGGATAGGACAGCACAACTCTTCTTT.

The V gene is TRDV3, the J gene TRDJ3; 10 bases map to TRDD3. Germline V gene lookup returns CDR1 TVYSNPD and CDR2 GDNSRS (reference sequence). V lost 0 bases and J lost 0; bases outside the gene matches: 2. The CDR3 has 17 residues. Here the CDR3 DNA reads TGTGCCTTTAGTACTGGGGGATCCTCCTGGGACACCCGACAGATGTTTTTC. This sequence encodes CAFSTGGSSWDTRQMFF.

This clone was detected ten times or more. A single base is all that separates this from a far larger clone, so a read error is likely. Other DNA sequences of this sample code for an identical CDR3. CDR3 region: CACDTWGMTAQLFF. For the CDR3, the DNA is TGTGCCTGTGACACCTGGGGGATGACAGCACAGCTCTTCTTT. This chain links TRDV2 with TRDJ2; 8 nucleotides match TRDD3. The CDR3 is 14 residues long. Germline V gene sequence: CDR1 GEAIGNYY, CDR2 EKD.

By proportion, this clone is medium-sized. A far larger clone lies a single base away; this is likely a read error. Additional DNA sequences in this sample encode the identical CDR3. This chain connects TRDV2 to TRDJ3; 9 bases match TRDD3. Per germline, CDR1 GEAIGNYY and CDR2 EKD. This CDR3 comprises 17 residues. The CDR3: CACDYWGSSWDTRQMFF. CDR3 in DNA: TGCGCCTGTGACTACTGGGGGAGCTCCTGGGACACCCGACAGATGTTTTTC.

The sample holds a few counts of this clone. Different DNA sequences within this sample yield the same CDR3. This chain joins TRDV2 and TRDJ3, with 7 positions matching TRDD3. From germline, CDR1 is GEAIGNYY and CDR2 EKD. The V segment lost 4 bases and the J segment 0 bases; nucleotides outside the gene matches: 8. The CDR3 contains 18 residues. The CDR3 bases are TGTGCCTGTGAGACCGGGATACCCAGCTCCTGGGACACCCGACAGATGTTTTTC. As protein: CACETGIPSSWDTRQMFF.

The chain has TRDV2 and TRDJ2; 11 bases fit TRDD3. Germline trimming cut 3 bases from V and 6 bases from J; bases unmatched to any gene: 5. The CDR3 sequence is 15 residues long. Germline V gene lookup returns CDR1 GEAIGNYY and CDR2 EKD. CDR3 bases: TGTGCCTGTGACGTACTGGGGGATAGGGCAGCACAACTCTTCTTT. Protein: CACDVLGDRAAQLFF.

This clone was observed a few times. TCRdb has a much larger clone's protein, which differs at residue 8 from the translation of this DNA, likely because of a read error; what is shown is the protein translated from the DNA. This chain links TRDV2 with TRDJ3; 7 bases are shared with TRDD3. This CDR3 has 16 residues. Germline V gene data show CDR1 as GEAIGNYY and CDR2 as EKD. The junction had 3 bases not matched to a gene; V was cut back by 3 bases and J by 2 bases. The CDR3 reads CACDVLGTWDTRQMFF. Here the CDR3 DNA reads TGTGCCTGTGACGTACTGGGGACCTGGGACACCCGACAGATGTTTTTC.

The table lists this clone with a few counts. This chain uses TRDV1 with TRDJ1; 9 nucleotides align to TRDD3. Losses at the gene ends were 0 bases for V and 0 bases for J; bases not matched to a gene: 17. Germline V lookup: CDR1 TSWWSYY, CDR2 QGS. The CDR3 sequence is 21 residues long. CDR3 bases: TGTGCTCTTGGGGAACTACTTCTACTGGGGGAGGGTTGGGTACACACCGATAAACTCATCTTT. It codes for CALGELLLLGEGWVHTDKLIF.

On this clone: One end of the junction varies from germline; a read error may be responsible. Distinct nucleotide sequences in the sample also encode this CDR3. This chain links TRDV2 with TRDJ2; D gene uncertain. CDR1 is GEAIGNYY, CDR2 EKD, per germline. This CDR3 has 11 amino acids. CDR3 DNA: TGTGCCTGTACCTTGACAGCACCACTCTTCTTT. The encoded protein is CACTLTAPLFF.

This CDR3 reads CACAYLGDSWDTRQMFF. The DNA of the CDR3 is TGTGCCTGTGCCTACCTGGGGGACTCCTGGGACACCCGACAGATGTTTTTC. The rearrangement joins TRDV2 to TRDJ3, with 8 bases that match TRDD3. The CDR3 contains 17 residues. The V gene's germline CDR1 is GEAIGNYY and CDR2 EKD. V gave up 5 bases and J gave up 0 bases; unmatched junction bases: 5.

This clone has a handful of counts. A far larger clone is one base from this, pointing to a likely read error. Within the sample, other DNA sequences also encode this same CDR3. J is TRDJ2 and V is TRDV2; 12 bases fit TRDD3. CDR1 is GEAIGNYY, CDR2 EKD, per germline. The CDR3 has 16 residues. Unmatched junction bases numbered 4, after V lost 3 bases and J lost 3 bases. CDR3 DNA sequence: TGTGCCTGTGACGTACTGGGGGATACTCTGACAGCACAACTCTTCTTT. Protein sequence: CACDVLGDTLTAQLFF.

This clone was picked up a small number of times. This sample includes further DNA sequences coding for the same CDR3. The chain has TRDV2 and TRDJ3, with TRDD3 as a possible D gene (5 bases). This CDR3 is built from 21 residues. V dropped 0 bases and J dropped 0 bases, with 20 bases sitting between them. CDR1 and CDR2 (germline): GEAIGNYY, EKD. The CDR3 nucleotides read TGTGCCTGTGACACCGTAGCACGGGGGGCTACCACCTCCTGGGACACCCGACAGATGTTTTTC. Translated, it gives CACDTVARGATTSWDTRQMFF.

This clone appeared a few times. The sample holds other DNA sequences that translate to the same CDR3. The V gene is TRDV2, the J gene TRDJ3, with 11 positions matching TRDD3. The CDR3 runs 20 residues. V was clipped by 1 base and J by 0 bases; unmatched bases: 7. Per germline, CDR1 GEAIGNYY and CDR2 EKD. The CDR3 coding sequence is TGTGCCTGTGACACTCTATACTGGGGGATAAGCTCCTGGGACACCCGACAGATGTTTTTC. The encoded protein is CACDTLYWGISSWDTRQMFF.

This chain uses TRDV2 with TRDJ3, with 9 nucleotides matching TRDD3. V lost 3 bases and J lost 0; bases outside the gene matches: 8. CDR1 and CDR2 from the germline V gene are GEAIGNYY and EKD. There are 19 residues in the CDR3. The CDR3 DNA follows: TGTGCCTGTGACGCTCTGGGGGATGTAAGCTCCTGGGACACCCGACAGATGTTTTTC. Its protein is CACDALGDVSSWDTRQMFF.

This clone was detected a few times. CDR3 sequence reads: CALGELVLGDLTDKLIF. The CDR3 region has the DNA TGTGCTCTTGGGGAACTAGTACTGGGGGATCTCACCGATAAACTCATCTTT. The chain links TRDV1 to TRDJ1; 10 bases agree with TRDD3. The length of the CDR3 is 17 residues. J was trimmed by 1 base and V by 0 bases; bases with no gene match: 5. Germline V gene sequence: CDR1 TSWWSYY, CDR2 QGS.